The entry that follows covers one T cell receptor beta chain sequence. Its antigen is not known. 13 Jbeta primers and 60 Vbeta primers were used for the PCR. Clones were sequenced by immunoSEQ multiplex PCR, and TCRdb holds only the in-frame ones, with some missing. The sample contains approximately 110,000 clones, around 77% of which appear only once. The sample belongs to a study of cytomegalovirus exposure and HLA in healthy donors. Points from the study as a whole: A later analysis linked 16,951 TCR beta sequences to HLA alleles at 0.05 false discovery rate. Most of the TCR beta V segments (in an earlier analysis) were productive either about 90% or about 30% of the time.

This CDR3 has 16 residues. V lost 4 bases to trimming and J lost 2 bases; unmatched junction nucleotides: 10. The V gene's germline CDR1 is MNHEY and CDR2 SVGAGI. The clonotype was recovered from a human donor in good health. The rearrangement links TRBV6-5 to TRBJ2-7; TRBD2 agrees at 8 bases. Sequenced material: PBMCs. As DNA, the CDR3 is TGTGCCAGCAGTTTGAGTGTGGGTAGCGGGACCTACGAGCAGTACTTC. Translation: CASSLSVGSGTYEQYF.